A single sample gave rise to the 28 T cell receptor beta chains below, sequenced in a study of Ad26.COV2.S vaccination and SARS-CoV-2 variants. Only in-frame clones appear in the TCRdb table, and some are missing; sequencing was by immunoSEQ multiplex PCR. The sample has approximately 410,000 clones, around 89% seen once; the top ten hold 3.6%. Indicated treatment: some 20 received Ad26.COV2.S at low or high dose, single or two shots; roughly five received placebo; per-sample allocation not given. Collection of the samples took place on day 63 after the first injection of vaccine or placebo. Sequencing was performed on peripheral blood, taken in a trial of Ad26.COV2.S vaccine versus placebo. The receptors here all came from a person aged 18 to 65 who received the Ad26.COV2.S COVID-19 vaccine or a placebo.

This chain uses TRBV2 with TRBJ1-3; D may be TRBD1 (5 bases). This CDR3 is 14 amino acids long. Trimming stripped 4 bases from V and 0 bases from J, with 7 bases between. Germline CDR1 is SNHLY and CDR2 is FYNNEI. CDR3 coding DNA: TGTGCCAGCAGTGGACAGATCTCTGGAAACACCATATATTTT. This encodes CASSGQISGNTIYF.

The V gene is TRBV6-5, the J gene TRBJ1-2, with 7 positions matching TRBD1. The germline gives CDR1 MNHEY, CDR2 SVGAGI. There are 15 residues in the CDR3. Germline trimming cut 0 bases from V and 4 bases from J; bases unmatched to any gene: 5. The CDR3 reads CASSYSEGAGYGYTF. In DNA, the CDR3 is TGTGCCAGCAGTTACTCGGAGGGGGCGGGCTATGGCTACACCTTC.

The rearrangement links TRBV4-3 to TRBJ2-5, with D hard to call. V lost 0 bases and J 3 bases, leaving 11 bases between the germline ends. The CDR3 runs to 15 residues. CDR1 and CDR2 from the germline V gene are LGHNA and YSLEER. The CDR3 DNA follows: TGCGCCAGCAGCCAAGATCGGTACGCTGAAGAGACCCAGTACTTC. Amino acids: CASSQDRYAEETQYF.

V gene TRBV19 combines with J gene TRBJ2-7; no definite D call. Trimming removed 5 bases from V and 0 bases from J, with 11 bases in between. This CDR3 contains 14 residues. Per the germline V gene, CDR1 is LNHDA and CDR2 is SQIVND (reference sequence). CDR3 coding DNA: TGTGCCAGTAGTGTATCTTTGAGCTCCTACGAGCAGTACTTC. Its translation is CASSVSLSSYEQYF.

This clone was counted a single time. The V gene is TRBV10-3, the J gene TRBJ2-5; TRBD1 matches at 8 bases. Germline CDR1 ENHRY, CDR2 SYGVKD. The trim removed 4 bases at V and 6 bases at J, leaving 1 base unmatched. This CDR3 spans 12 amino acids. The CDR3 nucleotides are TGTGCCATCAGTGCAGGGGGCAAGACCCAGTACTTC. Translation gives CAISAGGKTQYF.

The gene calls are TRBV7-3 and TRBJ2-5, with D maybe TRBD2 (5 bases). Trimming shortened V by 4 bases and J by 5 bases, and 14 bases separated the two germline ends. Germline V CDR1 and CDR2: SGHTA, FQGTGA. This CDR3 region has 14 residues. The DNA of the CDR3 is TGTGCCAGCAGCTCTTCAGGAGGTGGGGAGACCCAGTACTTC. Residues: CASSSSGGGETQYF.

This CDR3 reads CAWSVGGDSYEQYF. CDR3 sequence (DNA): TGTGCCTGGAGTGTGGGGGGAGACTCCTACGAGCAGTACTTC. The V gene is TRBV30, the J gene TRBJ2-7; D may be TRBD2 (6 bases). The CDR3 is 14 residues long. Trimming took off 0 bases at V and 0 bases at J, with 9 bases between the two ends. Germline V gives CDR1 GTSNPN, CDR2 SVGIG (reference sequence). The whole variable domain, filled in from reference TRBV30 and TRBJ2-7, reads SQTIHQWPATLVQPVGSPLSLECTVEGTSNPNLYWYRQAAGRGLQLLFYSVGIGQISSEVPQNLSASRPQDRQFILSSKKLLLSDSGFYLCAWSVGGDSYEQYFGPGTRLTVT.

The rearrangement uses TRBV27 and TRBJ2-3, with D perhaps assigned TRBD1 or TRBD2 (5 bases each). CDR1 and CDR2 (germline): MNHEY, SMNVEV (reference sequence). This CDR3 is 14 amino acids long. V lost 8 bases and J 1 base, leaving 13 bases between the germline ends. The CDR3 loop is CASGWGWGTDTQYF. In DNA form, the CDR3 reads TGTGCCAGCGGGTGGGGGTGGGGCACAGATACGCAGTATTTT.

This clone appeared a single time. V is TRBV28 and J is TRBJ1-2; no reliable D call. Germline CDR1 reads MDHEN; CDR2 reads SYDVKM. This CDR3 region has 14 residues. Between the trimmed V and J ends, which lost 3 bases and 1 base, there was a span of 9 bases. CDR3 protein: CASSLDPGNYGYTF. The CDR3 DNA reads as TGTGCCAGCAGTTTGGACCCGGGTAACTATGGCTACACCTTC.

This clone is a singleton in its sample. The chain recombines TRBV7-8 with TRBJ2-5; 8 bases line up with TRBD2. The CDR3 totals 16 residues. Germline V gene data show CDR1 as SGHVS and CDR2 as FQNEAQ. The trim removed 5 bases at V and 2 bases at J, leaving 10 bases unmatched. For the CDR3, the DNA is TGTGCCAGCAGCCCCGAGCCGCGGGGGGCACAAGAGACCCAGTACTTC. Protein product: CASSPEPRGAQETQYF.

J is TRBJ1-2 and V is TRBV9; D remains ambiguous. V was clipped by 2 bases and J by 4 bases, with 15 bases between them. The CDR3 spans 15 residues. The germline CDR1 and CDR2 sequences are SGDLS and YYNGEE. DNA for the CDR3: TGTGCCAGCAGCGTGTCCGGGCACAGTTCCTATGGCTACACCTTC. It codes for CASSVSGHSSYGYTF.

CDR3 DNA: TGTGCCAGCACCTACACTGGCCCTGGAAACACCATATATTTT. This codes for CASTYTGPGNTIYF. This chain uses TRBV6-6 with TRBJ1-3; D is unclear. The germline V gene has CDR1 MNHNY and CDR2 SVGAGI (reference sequence). The CDR3 runs 14 residues. V was pared by 7 bases and J by 2 bases, with 12 bases between.

The V call is TRBV7-2, the J call TRBJ2-3, with 7 positions matching TRBD1. In germline, CDR1 is SGHTA, CDR2 FQGNSA. The CDR3 runs to 18 residues. The trim removed 6 bases at V and 1 base at J, leaving 16 bases unmatched. The CDR3 is CASRLTPRQGWGTDTQYF. CDR3 coding DNA: TGTGCCAGCAGACTCACACCAAGACAGGGTTGGGGCACAGATACGCAGTATTTT.

The rearrangement uses TRBV19 and TRBJ2-7; 8 positions agree with TRBD1. J was trimmed by 3 bases and V by 4 bases; bases with no gene match: 8. CDR3 length: 15 amino acids. Germline loops: CDR1 LNHDA, CDR2 SQIVND (reference sequence). The CDR3 loop is CASSTQGAGIYEQYF. The DNA of the CDR3 is TGTGCCAGTAGTACCCAGGGGGCCGGTATCTACGAGCAGTACTTC.

V usage is TRBV11-1 and J usage is TRBJ1-1; 7 bases fit TRBD1. The V gene end was trimmed by 5 bases and the J gene end by 4 bases; junction bases not matched to a gene: 7. This CDR3 has 14 residues. Germline V gene lookup returns CDR1 SGHAT and CDR2 FQDESV (reference sequence). The CDR3 sequence is CASSRGGGGTEAFF. The CDR3 DNA is TGTGCCAGCAGCCGAGGGGGCGGCGGCACTGAAGCTTTCTTT. The variable domain in full, with the rest retrieved from reference TRBV11-1 and TRBJ1-1, is EAEVAQSPRYKITEKSQAVAFWCDPISGHATLYWYRQILGQGPELLVQFQDESVVDDSQLPKDRFSAERLKGVDSTLKIQPAELGDSAMYLCASSRGGGGTEAFFGQGTRLTVV.

In this sample, this clone turned up once. The rearrangement links TRBV6-5 to TRBJ1-2; 8 nucleotides agree with TRBD1. The CDR3 has 15 residues. CDR1 and CDR2 (germline): MNHEY, SVGAGI. With 5 bases clipped from V and 8 bases from J, the junction kept 13 bases outside the gene matches. CDR3 nucleotides: TGTGCCAGCAGTCCCCGCTCGGACAGGGTGAGGGGCTACACCTTC. Amino acids: CASSPRSDRVRGYTF.

V usage is TRBV28 and J usage is TRBJ1-1; no clear D gene. V lost 2 bases and J lost 1, with 8 bases in between. The CDR3 is made up of 14 amino acids. Germline CDR1 and CDR2: MDHEN and SYDVKM. The CDR3: CASSLTWGNTEAFF. CDR3 in DNA: TGTGCCAGCAGTTTAACCTGGGGGAACACTGAAGCTTTCTTT.

V usage is TRBV7-9 and J usage is TRBJ1-1; D is unresolved. This CDR3 is built from 15 residues. Trimming removed 4 bases at V and 1 base at J, with 13 bases between. Per the germline V gene, CDR1 is SEHNR and CDR2 is FQNEAQ (reference sequence). CDR3: CASSSGKWGNTEAFF. For the CDR3, the DNA is TGTGCCAGCAGCTCCGGGAAGTGGGGGAACACTGAAGCTTTCTTT.

The chain couples TRBV12-2 to TRBJ2-7; the table names TRBD2, a call not compared with the DNA. TRBV12-2 is recorded as a pseudogene. CDR3 length: 13 residues. The CDR3 is CASRSRYSYEQYF. The DNA for the CDR3 is TGTGCAAGTCGCTCTAGGTACTCCTACGAGCAGTACTTC.

This chain uses TRBV28 with TRBJ1-6; 8 positions match TRBD1. CDR1 and CDR2 (germline): MDHEN, SYDVKM. There are 17 residues in the CDR3. The trim removed 4 bases at V and 9 bases at J, leaving 14 bases unmatched. DNA for the CDR3: TGTGCCAGCAGTTCTCCTGCCGGACAGGGAAAGGTTTCACCCCTCCACTTT. This codes for CASSSPAGQGKVSPLHF.

The V gene is TRBV14, the J gene TRBJ1-1; no clear D. Germline values: CDR1 SGHDN, CDR2 FVKESK. The CDR3 loop spans 16 amino acids. The V end was cut by 9 bases, the J end by 3 bases, with 23 bases between. This chain's CDR3 is CARRTTRDTFYTEAFF. CDR3 sequence (DNA): TGTGCCAGAAGAACCACCCGGGATACTTTTTACACTGAAGCTTTCTTT.

The J gene is TRBJ2-7, the V gene TRBV6-4; weak D call: TRBD1 (6 bases). CDR1 is MRHNA, CDR2 SNTAGT, per germline. The CDR3 has 16 amino acids. V was shortened by 4 bases and J by 2 bases, with 18 bases between the two germline ends. The CDR3 nucleotides read TGTGCCAGCAGTGGACAGGTCCCGACAGCGACCTACGAGCAGTACTTC. Translation gives CASSGQVPTATYEQYF.

The V and J genes are TRBV7-8 and TRBJ2-3; 10 bases fit TRBD1. This CDR3 comprises 15 residues. CDR1 is SGHVS, CDR2 FQNEAQ, per germline. With V trimmed by 3 bases and J by 3 bases, 3 bases remained unmatched. CDR3 DNA: TGTGCCAGCAGCTTGGGGACAGGGGCAACAGATACGCAGTATTTT. This gives the protein CASSLGTGATDTQYF.

The chain combines TRBV28 with TRBJ1-2, with D hard to call. The CDR3 sequence is 13 residues long. Germline V gives CDR1 MDHEN, CDR2 SYDVKM. Trimming stripped 6 bases from V and 4 bases from J, with 12 bases between. The CDR3 is CASSWQGPYGYTF. CDR3 DNA sequence: TGTGCCAGCAGCTGGCAAGGCCCCTATGGCTACACCTTC.

This rearrangement joins TRBV5-1 to TRBJ2-2, with TRBD1 identical over 7 bases. Trimming cost V 7 bases and J 7 bases; bases outside gene matches: 4. The CDR3 runs to 12 residues. Per germline, CDR1 SGHRS and CDR2 YFSETQ. The CDR3 DNA reads TGCGCCAGCCTAGGGGGCTTCGGGGAGCTGTTTTTT. Translation gives CASLGGFGELFF.

The J gene is TRBJ2-3, the V gene TRBV7-2; 13 bases fit TRBD2. Germline V lookup: CDR1 SGHTA, CDR2 FQGNSA. CDR3 length: 16 amino acids. V lost 2 bases, J lost 4 bases, and 3 bases stayed unmatched. CDR3 in DNA: TGTGCCAGCAGCTTACGGACTAGCGGGGGCCCAGATACGCAGTATTTT. Residues: CASSLRTSGGPDTQYF.

The rearrangement links TRBV7-9 to TRBJ2-3; the D gene is possibly TRBD1 (6 bases). The CDR3 extends over 15 amino acids. Deletions cut 5 bases from V and 6 bases from J, with 18 bases between. Germline V gene lookup returns CDR1 SEHNR and CDR2 FQNEAQ (reference sequence). CDR3 in amino acids: CASSVSPGDGDTQYF. The CDR3 DNA sequence: TGTGCCAGCAGCGTCTCCCCAGGGGATGGGGATACGCAGTATTTT.

The CDR3 bases are TGCAGTGCTAGTCCAGGGGGAAACACTGAAGCTTTCTTT. Translating it yields CSASPGGNTEAFF. The rearrangement uses TRBV20-1 and TRBJ1-1; TRBD1 agrees at 7 bases. The ends lost 3 bases at V and 2 bases at J; junction bases unmatched: 3. This CDR3 comprises 13 residues. The V gene's germline CDR1 is DFQATT and CDR2 SNEGSKA (reference sequence).